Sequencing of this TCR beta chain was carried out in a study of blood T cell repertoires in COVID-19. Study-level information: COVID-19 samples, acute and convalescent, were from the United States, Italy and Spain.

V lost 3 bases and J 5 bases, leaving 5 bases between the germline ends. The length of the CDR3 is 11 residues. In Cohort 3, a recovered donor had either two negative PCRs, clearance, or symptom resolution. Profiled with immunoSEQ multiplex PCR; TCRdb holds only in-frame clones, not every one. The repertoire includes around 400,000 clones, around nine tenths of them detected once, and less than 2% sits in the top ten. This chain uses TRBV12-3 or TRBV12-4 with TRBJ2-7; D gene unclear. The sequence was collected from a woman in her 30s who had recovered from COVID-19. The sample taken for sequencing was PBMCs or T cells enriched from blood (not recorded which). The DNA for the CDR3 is TGTGCCAGCAGTTTTTATCACGAGCAGTACTTC. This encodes CASSFYHEQYF.